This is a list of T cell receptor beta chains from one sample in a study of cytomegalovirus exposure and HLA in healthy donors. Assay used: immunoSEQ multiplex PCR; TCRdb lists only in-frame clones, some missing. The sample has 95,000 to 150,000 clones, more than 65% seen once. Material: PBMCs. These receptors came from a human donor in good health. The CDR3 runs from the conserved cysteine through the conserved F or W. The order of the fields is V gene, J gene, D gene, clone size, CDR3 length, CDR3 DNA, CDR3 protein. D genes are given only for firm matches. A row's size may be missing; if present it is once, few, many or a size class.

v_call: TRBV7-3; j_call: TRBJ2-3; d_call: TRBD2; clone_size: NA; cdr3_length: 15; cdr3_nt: TGTGCCAGCAGAGTTAGCGGGAGTGGCGCAGATACGCAGTATTTT; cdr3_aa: CASRVSGSGADTQYF
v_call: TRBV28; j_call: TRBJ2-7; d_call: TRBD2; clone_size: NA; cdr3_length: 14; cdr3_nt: TGTGCCAGCAGTGCAAGCGGGAGGGGATACGAGCAGTACTTC; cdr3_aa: CASSASGRGYEQYF
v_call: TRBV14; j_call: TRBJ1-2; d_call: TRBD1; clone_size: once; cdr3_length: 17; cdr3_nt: TGTGCCAGCAGCCAAGATCCTGGACAGGGACAACTCTATGGCTACACCTTC; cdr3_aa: CASSQDPGQGQLYGYTF
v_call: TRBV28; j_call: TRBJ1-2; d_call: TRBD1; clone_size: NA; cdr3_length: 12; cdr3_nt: TGTGCCAGCCGACAGGGTGGCAGTGGCTACACCTTC; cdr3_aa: CASRQGGSGYTF
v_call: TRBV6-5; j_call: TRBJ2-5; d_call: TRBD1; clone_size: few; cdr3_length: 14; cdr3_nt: TGTGCCAGCAGTCGGGACAGGGAAGGAGAGACCCAGTACTTC; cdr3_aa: CASSRDREGETQYF
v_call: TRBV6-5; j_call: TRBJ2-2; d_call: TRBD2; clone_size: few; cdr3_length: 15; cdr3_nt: TGTGCCACCCGGAAGGGACTAGCCAACACCGGGGAGCTGTTTTTT; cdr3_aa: CATRKGLANTGELFF
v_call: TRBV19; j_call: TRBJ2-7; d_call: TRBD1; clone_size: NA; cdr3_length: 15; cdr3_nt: TGTGCCAGTAGAGCAGACGGGACAGGGATCTACGAGCAGTACTTC; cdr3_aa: CASRADGTGIYEQYF
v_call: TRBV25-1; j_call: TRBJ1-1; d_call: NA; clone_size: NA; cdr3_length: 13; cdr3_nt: TGTGCCAGCAGTGTACACCTAGCCGGGGGAGCTTTCTTT; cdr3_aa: CASSVHLAGGAFF
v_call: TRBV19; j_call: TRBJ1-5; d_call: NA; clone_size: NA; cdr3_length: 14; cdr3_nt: TGTGCCAGTAGTATTAGAGTGGACAGTCAGCCCCAGCATTTT; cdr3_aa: CASSIRVDSQPQHF
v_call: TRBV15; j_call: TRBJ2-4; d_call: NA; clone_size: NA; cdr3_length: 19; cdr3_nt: TGTGCCACCAGCAGAGATCGGGTCTTGGGAGAAGGGACACAAAACATTCAGTACTTC; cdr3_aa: CATSRDRVLGEGTQNIQYF
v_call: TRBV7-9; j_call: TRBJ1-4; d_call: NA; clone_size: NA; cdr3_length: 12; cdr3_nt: TGTGCCAGCAGCCGCACCAGGGAGGGACTGTTTTTT; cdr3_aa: CASSRTREGLFF
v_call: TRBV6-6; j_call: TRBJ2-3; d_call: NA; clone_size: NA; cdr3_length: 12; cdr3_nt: TGTGCCAGCAGTGGGGAAGGGGCTACGCAGTATTTT; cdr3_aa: CASSGEGATQYF
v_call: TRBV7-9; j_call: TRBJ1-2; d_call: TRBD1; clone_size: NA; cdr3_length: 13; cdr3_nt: TGTGCCAGCAGCTACAGGGGTACGGATGGCTACACCTTC; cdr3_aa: CASSYRGTDGYTF
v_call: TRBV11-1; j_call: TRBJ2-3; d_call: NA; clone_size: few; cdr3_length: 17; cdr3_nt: TGTGCCAGCAGCTTCCCGACGCGGGGACAGTACACAGATACGCAGTATTTT; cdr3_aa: CASSFPTRGQYTDTQYF
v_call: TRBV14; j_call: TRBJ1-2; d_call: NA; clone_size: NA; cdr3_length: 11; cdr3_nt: TGTGCCAGCAGCCCGGGAGCTGGCTACACCTTC; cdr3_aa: CASSPGAGYTF
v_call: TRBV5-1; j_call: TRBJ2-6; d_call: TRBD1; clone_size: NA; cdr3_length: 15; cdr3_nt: TGCGCCAGCAGCCCGGGGACAGGGAGGGCCAACGTCCTGACTTTC; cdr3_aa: CASSPGTGRANVLTF
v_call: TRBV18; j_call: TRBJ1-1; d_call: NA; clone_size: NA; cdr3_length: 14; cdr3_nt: TGTGCCAGCTCACCCGAGACGGGTAACACTGAAGCTTTCTTT; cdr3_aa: CASSPETGNTEAFF
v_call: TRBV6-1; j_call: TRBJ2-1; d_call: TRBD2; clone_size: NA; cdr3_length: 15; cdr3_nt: TGTGCCAGCACCTTGACTAGCGCCTCCTACAATGAGCAGTTCTTC; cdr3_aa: CASTLTSASYNEQFF
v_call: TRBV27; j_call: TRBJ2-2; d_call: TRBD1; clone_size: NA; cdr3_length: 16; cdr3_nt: TGTGCCAGCAGTTCCTCCGGGACAGGGAACACCGGGGAGCTGTTTTTT; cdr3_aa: CASSSSGTGNTGELFF
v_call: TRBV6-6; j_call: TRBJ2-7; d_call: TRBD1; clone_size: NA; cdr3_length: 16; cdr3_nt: TGTGCCAGCAGTTTCCCCGGACAGGGTGGTTCCTACGAGCAGTACTTC; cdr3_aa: CASSFPGQGGSYEQYF
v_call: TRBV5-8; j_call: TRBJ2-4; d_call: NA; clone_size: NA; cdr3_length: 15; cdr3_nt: TGTGCCAGCAGCTTGGGCGGGGCCGCCAAAAACATTCAGTACTTC; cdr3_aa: CASSLGGAAKNIQYF
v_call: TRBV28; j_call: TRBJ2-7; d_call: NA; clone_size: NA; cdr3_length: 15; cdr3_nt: TGTGCCAGCAGTATTAGCAGGACAGGACGGGGGGAGCAGTACTTC; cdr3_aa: CASSISRTGRGEQYF
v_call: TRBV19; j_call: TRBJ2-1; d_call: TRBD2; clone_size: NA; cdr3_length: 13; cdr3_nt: TGTGCCAGTGGCCTAGCGGGGTACAATGAGCAGTTCTTC; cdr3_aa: CASGLAGYNEQFF
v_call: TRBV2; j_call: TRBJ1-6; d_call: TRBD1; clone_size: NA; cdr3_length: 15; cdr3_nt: TGTGCCAGCAGCGATGACAGGGGGGTTAATTCACCCCTCCACTTT; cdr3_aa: CASSDDRGVNSPLHF
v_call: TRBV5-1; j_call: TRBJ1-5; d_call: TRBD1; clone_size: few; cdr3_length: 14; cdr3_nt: TGCGCCAGCAGCGCAGGACAGGGTAATCAGCCCCAGCATTTT; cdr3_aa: CASSAGQGNQPQHF
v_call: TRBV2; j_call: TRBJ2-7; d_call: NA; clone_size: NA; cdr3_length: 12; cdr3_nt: TGTGCCAGCAGGGGGCCCCACTACGAGCAGTACTTC; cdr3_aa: CASRGPHYEQYF
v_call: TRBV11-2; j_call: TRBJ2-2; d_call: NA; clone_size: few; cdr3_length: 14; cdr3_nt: TGTGCCAGCACCCTCCAGCGGAACACCGGGGAGCTGTTTTTT; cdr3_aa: CASTLQRNTGELFF
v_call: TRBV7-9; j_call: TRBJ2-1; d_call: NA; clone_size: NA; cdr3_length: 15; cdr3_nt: TGTGCCAGCAGCTTCGGTCTCGGAGAGGCGGCGGGGGCGTTCTTC; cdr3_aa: CASSFGLGEAAGAFF
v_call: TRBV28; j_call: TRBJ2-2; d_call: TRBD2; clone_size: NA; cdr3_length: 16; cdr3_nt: TGTGCCAGCAGCTCTCCGGGACTAGCGGGAGCCGGGGAGCTGTTTTTT; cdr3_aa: CASSSPGLAGAGELFF
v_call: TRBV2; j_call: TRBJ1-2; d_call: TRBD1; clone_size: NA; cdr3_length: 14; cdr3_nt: TGTGCCAGCAGAGTCGACAGGGGGCCGGCTGGCTACACCTTC; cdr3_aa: CASRVDRGPAGYTF
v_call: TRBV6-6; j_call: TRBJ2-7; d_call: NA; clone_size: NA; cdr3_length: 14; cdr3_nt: TGTGCCAGCAGCCCCAGGCGGGGTTCCTACGAGCAGTACTTC; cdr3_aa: CASSPRRGSYEQYF
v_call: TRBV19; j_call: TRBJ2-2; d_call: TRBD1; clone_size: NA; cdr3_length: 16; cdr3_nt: TGTGCCAGTAGTATAGCGGACAGGCCCAACACCGGGGAGCTGTTTTTT; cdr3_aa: CASSIADRPNTGELFF
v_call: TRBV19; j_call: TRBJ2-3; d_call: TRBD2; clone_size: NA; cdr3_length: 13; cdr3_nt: TGTGCCAGTAGAGCGGGAGTCACAGATACGCAGTATTTT; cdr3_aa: CASRAGVTDTQYF
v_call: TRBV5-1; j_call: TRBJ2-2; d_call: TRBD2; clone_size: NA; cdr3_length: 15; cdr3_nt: TGCGCCAGCGCAGGACTAGCGGGTGAATCCGGGGAGCTGTTTTTT; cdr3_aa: CASAGLAGESGELFF
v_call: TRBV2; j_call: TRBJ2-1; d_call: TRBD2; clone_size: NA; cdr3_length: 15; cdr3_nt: TGTGCCGGCGACACTAGCGGGAGGGCTTACAATGAGCAGTTCTTC; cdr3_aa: CAGDTSGRAYNEQFF
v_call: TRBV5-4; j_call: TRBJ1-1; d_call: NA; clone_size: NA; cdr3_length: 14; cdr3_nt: TGTGCCAGCAGCTTGGAAGGGGGAATAACTGAAGCTTTCTTT; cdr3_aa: CASSLEGGITEAFF
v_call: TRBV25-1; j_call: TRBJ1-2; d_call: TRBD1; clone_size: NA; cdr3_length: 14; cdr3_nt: TGTGCCAGCAGTGGGGACAGGGGAGAGGGCGGCTACACCTTC; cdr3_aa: CASSGDRGEGGYTF
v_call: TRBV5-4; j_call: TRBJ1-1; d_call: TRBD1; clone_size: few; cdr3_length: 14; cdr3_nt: TGTGCCAGCGGACAGGGACAGGGGGACACTGAAGCTTTCTTT; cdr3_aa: CASGQGQGDTEAFF
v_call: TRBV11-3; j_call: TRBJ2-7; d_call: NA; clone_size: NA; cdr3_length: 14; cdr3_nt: TGTGCCAGCAGCTTTGGCAGGTCCTCCTACGAGCAGTACTTC; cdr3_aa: CASSFGRSSYEQYF
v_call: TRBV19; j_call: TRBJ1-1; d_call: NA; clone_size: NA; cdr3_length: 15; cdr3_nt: TGTGCCAGTATCCCGGGGGAGGATGGGAACACTGAAGCTTTCTTT; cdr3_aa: CASIPGEDGNTEAFF
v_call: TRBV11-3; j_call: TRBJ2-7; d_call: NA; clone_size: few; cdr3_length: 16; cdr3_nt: TGTGCCAGCAGCTTAGTAGGTGTAGCAGCGAACTACGAGCAGTACTTC; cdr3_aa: CASSLVGVAANYEQYF
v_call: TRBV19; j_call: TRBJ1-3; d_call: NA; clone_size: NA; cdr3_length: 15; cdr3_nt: TGTGCCAGTAGTAAGTGGCAGGGCTCTGGAAACACCATATATTTT; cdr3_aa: CASSKWQGSGNTIYF
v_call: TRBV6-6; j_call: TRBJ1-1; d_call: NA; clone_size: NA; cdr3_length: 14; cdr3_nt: TGTGCCAGCACTCCTCAGGGGTTGGACACTGAAGCTTTCTTT; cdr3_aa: CASTPQGLDTEAFF
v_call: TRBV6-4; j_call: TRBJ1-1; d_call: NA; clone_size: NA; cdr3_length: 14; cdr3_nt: TGTGCCAGCTCGTCCCAGGAAGGGGCGACTGAAGCTTTCTTT; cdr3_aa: CASSSQEGATEAFF
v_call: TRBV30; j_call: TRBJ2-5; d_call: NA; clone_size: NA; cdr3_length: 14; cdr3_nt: TGTGCCTGGAGTGTACTTAGCGTGAAAGAGACCCAGTACTTC; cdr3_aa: CAWSVLSVKETQYF
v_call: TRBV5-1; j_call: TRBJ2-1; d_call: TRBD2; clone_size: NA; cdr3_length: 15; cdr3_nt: TGCGCCAGCAGCTTGTTACTAGCGGGAGTGGATGAGCAGTTCTTC; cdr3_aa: CASSLLLAGVDEQFF
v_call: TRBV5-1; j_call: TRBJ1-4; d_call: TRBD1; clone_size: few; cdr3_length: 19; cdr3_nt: TGCGCCAGCAGCTTGGGCTACATCCGGGACAGCCCGTCTAATGAAAAACTGTTTTTT; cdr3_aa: CASSLGYIRDSPSNEKLFF
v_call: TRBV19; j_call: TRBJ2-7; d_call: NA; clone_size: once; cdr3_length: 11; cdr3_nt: TGTGCCAGCGGAGCCTCCTACGAGCAGTACTTC; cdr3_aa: CASGASYEQYF
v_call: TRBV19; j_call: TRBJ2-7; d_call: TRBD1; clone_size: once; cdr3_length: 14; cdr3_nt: TGTGCCAGTAGTATAGCGGGACAGTCCTACGAGCAGTACTTC; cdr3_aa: CASSIAGQSYEQYF
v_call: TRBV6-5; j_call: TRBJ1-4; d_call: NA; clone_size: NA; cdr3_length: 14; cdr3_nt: TGTGCCAGCAGTTACGGCAGGGGAATAGGAAAACTGTTTTTT; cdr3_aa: CASSYGRGIGKLFF
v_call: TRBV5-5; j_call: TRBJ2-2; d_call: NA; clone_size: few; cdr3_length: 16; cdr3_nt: TGTGCCAGCAGCTTGCTAAGCGGTATAGGCACCGGGGAGCTGTTTTTT; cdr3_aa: CASSLLSGIGTGELFF
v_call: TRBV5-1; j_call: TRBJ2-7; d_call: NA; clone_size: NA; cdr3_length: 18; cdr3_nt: TGCGCCAGCAGCTTGGGAGCGTGGGTTTCTATACAGGGCTACGAGCAGTACTTC; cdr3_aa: CASSLGAWVSIQGYEQYF
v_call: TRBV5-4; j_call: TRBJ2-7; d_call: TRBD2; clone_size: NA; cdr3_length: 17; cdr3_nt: TGTGCCAGCAGCTCCTCCAGGACTAGCGGGAGGGCCCAAGAGCAGTACTTC; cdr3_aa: CASSSSRTSGRAQEQYF
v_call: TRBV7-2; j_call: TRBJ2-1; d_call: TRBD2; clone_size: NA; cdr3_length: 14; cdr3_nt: TGTGCCAGCAGCCCTGGGACTAGCGGTAATGAGCAGTTCTTC; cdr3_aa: CASSPGTSGNEQFF
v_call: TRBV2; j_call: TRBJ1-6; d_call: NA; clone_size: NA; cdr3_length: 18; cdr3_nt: TGTGCCAGCAGTGAACCACCCGGGAGGGGTCCCTCCGGTGCACCCCTCCACTTT; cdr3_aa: CASSEPPGRGPSGAPLHF
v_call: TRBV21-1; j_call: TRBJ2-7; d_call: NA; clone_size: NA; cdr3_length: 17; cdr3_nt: TGTGCCAGCAGCAAAGCGCATGGACTAGCGGTCGTCTACGAGCAGTACTTC; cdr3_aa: CASSKAHGLAVVYEQYF
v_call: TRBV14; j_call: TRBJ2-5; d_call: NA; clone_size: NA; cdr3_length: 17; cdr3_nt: TGTGCCAGCAGTCCGTGGAGGGGGGGCGGTGGACAAGAGACCCAGTACTTC; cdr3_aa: CASSPWRGGGGQETQYF
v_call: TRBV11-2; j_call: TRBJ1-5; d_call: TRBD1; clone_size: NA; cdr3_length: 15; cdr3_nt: TGTGCCAGCAGCTTGGACAGGGGAAGCAATCAGCCCCAGCATTTT; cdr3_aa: CASSLDRGSNQPQHF